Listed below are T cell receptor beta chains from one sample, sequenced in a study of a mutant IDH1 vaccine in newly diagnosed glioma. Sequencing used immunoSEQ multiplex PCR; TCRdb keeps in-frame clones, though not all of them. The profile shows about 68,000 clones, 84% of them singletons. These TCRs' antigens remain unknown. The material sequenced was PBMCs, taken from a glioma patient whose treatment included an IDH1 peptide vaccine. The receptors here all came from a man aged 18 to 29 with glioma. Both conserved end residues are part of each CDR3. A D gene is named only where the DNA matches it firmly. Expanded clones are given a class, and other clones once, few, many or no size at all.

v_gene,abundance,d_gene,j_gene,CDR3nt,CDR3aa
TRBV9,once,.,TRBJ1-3,TGTGCCAGCAGCCCTAACAGGGTTGCCGGAAACACCATATATTTT,CASSPNRVAGNTIYF
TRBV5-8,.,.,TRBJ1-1,TGTGCCAGCACCCCTGAAGGCGTGAACACTGAAGCTTTCTTT,CASTPEGVNTEAFF
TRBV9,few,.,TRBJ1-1,TGTGCCAGCAGCGTAGGTGGGAGGGGGACCACTGAAGCTTTCTTT,CASSVGGRGTTEAFF
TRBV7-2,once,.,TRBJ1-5,TGTGCCAGCAGCTTAGTTGACTTAGGGAATCAGCCCCAGCATTTT,CASSLVDLGNQPQHF
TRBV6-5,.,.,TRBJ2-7,TGTGCCAGCACCCGAGGGACGGGCTACGAGCAGTACTTC,CASTRGTGYEQYF
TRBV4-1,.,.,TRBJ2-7,TGCGCCAGCAGCCAAGGGGCAGTAGGATACGAGCAGTACTTC,CASSQGAVGYEQYF
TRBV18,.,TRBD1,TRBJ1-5,TGTGCCAGCTCATCACAGGGGTTCGATCAGCCCCAGCATTTT,CASSSQGFDQPQHF
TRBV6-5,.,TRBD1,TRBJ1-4,TGTGCCAGCAGTTACTCGGGGACAGTAAATGAAAAACTGTTTTTT,CASSYSGTVNEKLFF
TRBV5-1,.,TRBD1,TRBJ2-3,TGCGCCAGCAGTTCCCATCCCGACAGGGAGTCGACAGATACGCAGTATTTT,CASSSHPDRESTDTQYF
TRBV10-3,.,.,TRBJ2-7,TGTGCCATCAGGGACTCCGTGACTTTCAGCCACGAGCAGTACTTC,CAIRDSVTFSHEQYF
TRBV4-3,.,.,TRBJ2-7,TGCGCCAGCAGCCAAGGCGGAAAAAGCTCCTACGAGCAGTACTTC,CASSQGGKSSYEQYF
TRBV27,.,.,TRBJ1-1,TGTGCCACGCAGGGTACCGGATTCAGGGGCACTGAAGCTTTCTTT,CATQGTGFRGTEAFF
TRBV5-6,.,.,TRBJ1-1,TGTGCCAGCGCCAGGAACACTGAAGCTTTCTTT,CASARNTEAFF
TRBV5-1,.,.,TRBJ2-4,TGCGCCAGCAGCTTGGAGGGCAAGGGAGACATTCAGTACTTC,CASSLEGKGDIQYF
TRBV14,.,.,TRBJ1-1,TGTGCCAGCAGCCAATTTAGGAACACTGAAGCTTTCTTT,CASSQFRNTEAFF
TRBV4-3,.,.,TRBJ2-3,TGCGCCAGCAGCCAAGCGCGGCCCCCGGATACGCAGTATTTT,CASSQARPPDTQYF
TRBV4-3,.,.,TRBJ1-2,TGCGCCAGCAGCCAAGAATTACAGGGAGGATATGGCTACACCTTC,CASSQELQGGYGYTF
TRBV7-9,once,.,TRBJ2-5,TGTGCCAGCAGCTTAGCGACGGCCGGCCAGTACTTC,CASSLATAGQYF
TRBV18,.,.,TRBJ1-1,TGTGCCAGCTCACCGGTATTGGGGAACACTGAAGCTTTCTTT,CASSPVLGNTEAFF
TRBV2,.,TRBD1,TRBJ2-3,TGTGCCAGCAACGGACAGGGGGGCACAGATACGCAGTATTTT,CASNGQGGTDTQYF
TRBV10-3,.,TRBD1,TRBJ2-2,TGTGCCATCAGCCCGGGACAGGGGGCCGCCGGGGAGCTGTTTTTT,CAISPGQGAAGELFF
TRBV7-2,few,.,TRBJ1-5,TGTGCCAGCAGCCCAAGGGGGACGCATCAGCCCCAGCATTTT,CASSPRGTHQPQHF
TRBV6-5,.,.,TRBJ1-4,TGTGCCAGCAGACGTTCAGGGACGACTAATGAAAAACTGTTTTTT,CASRRSGTTNEKLFF
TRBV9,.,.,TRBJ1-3,TGTGCCAGCAGCCCCCGTCCGGGGGGGGCTGGAAACACCATATATTTT,CASSPRPGGAGNTIYF
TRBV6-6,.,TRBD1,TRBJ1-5,TGTGCCAGCAGACCACAGGGGGGCGAGCAGCCCCAGCATTTT,CASRPQGGEQPQHF
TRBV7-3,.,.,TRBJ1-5,TGTGCCAGCAGGTTGGACAATCAGCCCCAGCATTTT,CASRLDNQPQHF
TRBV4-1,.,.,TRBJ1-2,TGCGCCAGCAGCCAAGATCGAGGGCTTCTCTACTATGGCTACACCTTC,CASSQDRGLLYYGYTF
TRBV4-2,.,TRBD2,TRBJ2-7,TGTGCCAGCAGCCAAGATCTAGCGGGTTCCTACGAGCAGTACTTC,CASSQDLAGSYEQYF
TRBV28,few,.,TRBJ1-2,TGTGCCAGCAGGAAGGACCGTATTAGGGGCTACACCTTC,CASRKDRIRGYTF
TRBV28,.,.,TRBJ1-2,TGTGCCAGCAGCATTGGACTTAACTATGGCTACACCTTC,CASSIGLNYGYTF
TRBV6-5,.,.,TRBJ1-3,TGTGCCAGCAGTTCCTTACCCGGAGACTCTGGAAACACCATATATTTT,CASSSLPGDSGNTIYF
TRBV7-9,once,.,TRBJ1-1,TGTGCCAGCAGCTCCCAGTTTTCAGGGTACGATTACCCTGAAGCTTTCTTT,CASSSQFSGYDYPEAFF